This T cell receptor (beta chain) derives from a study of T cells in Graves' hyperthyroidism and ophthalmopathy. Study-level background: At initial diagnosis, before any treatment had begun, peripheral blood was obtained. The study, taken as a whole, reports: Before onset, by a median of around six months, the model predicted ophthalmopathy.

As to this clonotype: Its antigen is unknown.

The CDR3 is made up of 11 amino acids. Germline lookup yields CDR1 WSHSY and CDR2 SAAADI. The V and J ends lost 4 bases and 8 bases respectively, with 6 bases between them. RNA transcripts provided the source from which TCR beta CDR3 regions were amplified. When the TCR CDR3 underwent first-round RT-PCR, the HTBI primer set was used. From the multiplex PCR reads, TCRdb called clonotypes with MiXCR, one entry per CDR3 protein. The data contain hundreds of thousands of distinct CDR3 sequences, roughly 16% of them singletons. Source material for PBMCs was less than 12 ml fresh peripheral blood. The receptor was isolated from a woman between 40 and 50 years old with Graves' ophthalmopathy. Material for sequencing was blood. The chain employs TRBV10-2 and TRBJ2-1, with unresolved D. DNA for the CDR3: TGCGCCAGCAGTGTAGCTCATGAGCAGTTCTTC. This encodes CASSVAHEQFF.